This TCR beta chain was profiled in a study of breast tumors, draining lymph nodes, adjacent tissues. TCRdb ran MiXCR on the multiplex PCR reads and lists one entry per CDR3 protein. This table has 200,000 to 250,000 distinct CDR3 sequences, about a third appearing once. This clonotype showed up many times. Its antigen is as yet unknown. Findings and caveats of the study: Luminal-like breast cancer showed significantly higher tumor–nontumor repertoire similarity than basal-like. Data fit most tumor T cells coming from lymph node, expanding in tumor. The lymph node origin of tumor T cells was framed as consistent with a hypothesis, not demonstrated. Tumors had less TCR diversity than lymph nodes, more than nontumor tissue.

This CDR3 region has 17 residues. The germline V gene has CDR1 LNHDA and CDR2 SQIVND (reference sequence). V lost 5 bases, J lost 5 bases, and 12 bases stayed unmatched. Axillary draining lymph nodes of breast cancer patients supplied the node samples. This receptor was obtained from a female donor with breast cancer. Some clones in this sample may be carry-over from other donors' samples. V usage is TRBV19 and J usage is TRBJ2-2; 9 nucleotides match TRBD2. Sequenced sample: axillary lymph node tissue. The CDR3 DNA sequence: TGTGCCAGTAGTCCTTCCCGCGGGAGGGCCGAAACCGGGGAGCTGTTTTTT. This codes for CASSPSRGRAETGELFF.